In its sample, the clone carrying this TCR beta chain was seen many times. The antigen remains unidentified. V dropped 4 bases and J dropped 0; count of bases not matched to a gene: 11. This CDR3 contains 16 residues. Germline V gives CDR1 DFQATT, CDR2 SNEGSKA (reference sequence). RNA transcripts were the template for amplifying TCR beta CDR3 regions. The study used the HTBI primer set for a first-round RT-PCR of the TCR CDR3. TCRdb itself ran the multiplex PCR reads through MiXCR, one entry per CDR3 protein. The sample contains about 610,000 distinct CDR3 sequences, 46% of which appear only once. Any patient presenting with uncontrolled infection, other autoimmune disease, pregnancy or lactation was left out. In making diagnoses, clinical symptoms, serum thyroxine and TRAb, thyroid ultrasound and orbital computed tomography were all used. The data belong to a study of T cells in Graves' hyperthyroidism and ophthalmopathy. The study's findings and limits: In simple terms, a model built on 13 V-J features told ophthalmopathy apart from stable hyperthyroidism.

V and J are TRBV20-1 and TRBJ1-1; 7 bases fit TRBD1. The sequence was obtained from a young woman with Graves' hyperthyroidism. The sequenced sample consisted of peripheral blood or thyroid tissue (not recorded which). CDR3 amino acids: CSAILTWDSLNTEAFF. The CDR3, as DNA: TGCAGTGCTATCCTGACATGGGACAGTCTGAACACTGAAGCTTTCTTT.